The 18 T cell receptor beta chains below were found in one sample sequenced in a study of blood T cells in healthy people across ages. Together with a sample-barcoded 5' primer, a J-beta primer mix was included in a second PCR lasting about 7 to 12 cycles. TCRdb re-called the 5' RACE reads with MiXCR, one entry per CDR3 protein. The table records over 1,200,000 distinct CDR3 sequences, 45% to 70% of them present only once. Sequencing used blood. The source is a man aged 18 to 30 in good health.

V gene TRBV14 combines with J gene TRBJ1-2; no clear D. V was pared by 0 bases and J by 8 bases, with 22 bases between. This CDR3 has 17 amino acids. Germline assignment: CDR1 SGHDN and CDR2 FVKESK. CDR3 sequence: CASSQDIPGLSAEGYTF. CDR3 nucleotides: TGTGCCAGCAGCCAAGATATCCCAGGCCTGTCGGCGGAGGGCTACACCTTC.

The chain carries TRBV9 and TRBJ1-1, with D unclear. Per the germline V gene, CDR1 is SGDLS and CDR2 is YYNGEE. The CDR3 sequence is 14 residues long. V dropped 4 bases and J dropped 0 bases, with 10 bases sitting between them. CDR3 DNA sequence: TGTGCCAGCAGCCCAAGGATTTTGAACACTGAAGCTTTCTTT. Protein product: CASSPRILNTEAFF.

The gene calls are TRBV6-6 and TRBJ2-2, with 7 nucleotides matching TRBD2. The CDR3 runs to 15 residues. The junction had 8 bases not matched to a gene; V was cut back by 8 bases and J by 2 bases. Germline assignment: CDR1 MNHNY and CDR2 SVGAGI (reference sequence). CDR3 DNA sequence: TGTGCCAGCCCCGCGGCTAGCGGAAACACCGGGGAGCTGTTTTTT. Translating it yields CASPAASGNTGELFF.

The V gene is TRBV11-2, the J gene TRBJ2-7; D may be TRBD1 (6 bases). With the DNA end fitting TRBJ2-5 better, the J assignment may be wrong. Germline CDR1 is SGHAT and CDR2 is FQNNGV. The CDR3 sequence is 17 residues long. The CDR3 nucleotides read TGTGCCAGCAGCTCTCCAAGGGGACACCAACGAGGGGAGACCCAGTACTTC. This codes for CASSSPRGHQRGETQYF.

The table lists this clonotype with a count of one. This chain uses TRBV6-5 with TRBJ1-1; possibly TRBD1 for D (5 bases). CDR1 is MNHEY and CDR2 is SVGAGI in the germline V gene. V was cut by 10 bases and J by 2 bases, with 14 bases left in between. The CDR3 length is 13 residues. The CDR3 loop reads CATSIGDNTEAFF. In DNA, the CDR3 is TGTGCCACCAGCATTGGGGACAACACTGAAGCTTTCTTT.

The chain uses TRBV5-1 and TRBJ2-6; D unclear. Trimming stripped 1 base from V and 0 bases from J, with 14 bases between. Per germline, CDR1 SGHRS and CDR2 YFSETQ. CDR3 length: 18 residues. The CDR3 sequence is CASSLSGDLNSGANVLTF. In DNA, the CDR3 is TGCGCCAGCAGCTTGTCGGGCGACTTAAACTCTGGGGCCAACGTCCTGACTTTC.

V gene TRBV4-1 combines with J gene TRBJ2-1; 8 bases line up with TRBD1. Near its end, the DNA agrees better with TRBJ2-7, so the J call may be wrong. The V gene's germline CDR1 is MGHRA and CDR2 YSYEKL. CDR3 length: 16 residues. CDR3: CASSLYRGSSYNEQYF. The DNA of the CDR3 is TGCGCCAGCAGCCTATACAGGGGGTCATCCTACAATGAGCAGTACTTC.

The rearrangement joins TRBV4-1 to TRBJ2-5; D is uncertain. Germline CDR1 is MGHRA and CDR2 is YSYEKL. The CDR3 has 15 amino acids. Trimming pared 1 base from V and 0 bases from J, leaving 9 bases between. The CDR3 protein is CASSQGAEYQETQYF. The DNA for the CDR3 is TGCGCCAGCAGCCAAGGGGCGGAGTACCAAGAGACCCAGTACTTC.

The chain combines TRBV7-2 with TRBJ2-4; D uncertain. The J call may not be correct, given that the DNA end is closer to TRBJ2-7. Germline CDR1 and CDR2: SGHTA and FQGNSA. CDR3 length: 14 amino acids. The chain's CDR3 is CASSPLRTIYEQYF. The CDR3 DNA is TGTGCCAGCAGCCCTTTGCGGACCATCTACGAGCAGTACTTC.

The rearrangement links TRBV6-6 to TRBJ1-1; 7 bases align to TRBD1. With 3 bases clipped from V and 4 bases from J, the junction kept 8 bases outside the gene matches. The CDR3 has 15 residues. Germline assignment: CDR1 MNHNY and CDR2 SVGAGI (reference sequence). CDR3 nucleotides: TGTGCCAGCAGTTATCCGACAGGGCGGGGCACTGAAGCTTTCTTT. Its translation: CASSYPTGRGTEAFF.

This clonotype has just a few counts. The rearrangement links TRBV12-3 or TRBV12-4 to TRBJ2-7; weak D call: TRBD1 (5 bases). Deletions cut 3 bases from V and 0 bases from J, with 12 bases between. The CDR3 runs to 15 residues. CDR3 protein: CASSFLQGSSYEQYF. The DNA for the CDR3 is TGTGCCAGCAGTTTCCTCCAGGGAAGCTCCTACGAGCAGTACTTC.

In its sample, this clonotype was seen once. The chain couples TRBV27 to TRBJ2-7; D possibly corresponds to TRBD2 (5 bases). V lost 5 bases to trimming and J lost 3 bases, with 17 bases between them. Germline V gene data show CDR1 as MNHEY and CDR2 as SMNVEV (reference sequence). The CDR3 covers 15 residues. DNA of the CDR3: TGTGCCAGCAGTCTATTTTCTAGCCCACTCTACGAGCAGTACTTC. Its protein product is CASSLFSSPLYEQYF.

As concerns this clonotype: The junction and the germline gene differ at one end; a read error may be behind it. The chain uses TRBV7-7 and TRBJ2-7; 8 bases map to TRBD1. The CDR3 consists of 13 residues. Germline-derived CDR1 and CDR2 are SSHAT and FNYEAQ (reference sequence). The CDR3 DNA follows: TGTGCTAGAAAGGACAGGGAGTCCTACGGGCAGTACTTC. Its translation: CARKDRESYGQYF.

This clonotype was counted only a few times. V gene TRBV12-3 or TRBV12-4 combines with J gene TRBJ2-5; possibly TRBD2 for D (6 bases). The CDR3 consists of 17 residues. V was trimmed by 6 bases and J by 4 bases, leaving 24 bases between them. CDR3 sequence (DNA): TGTGCCAGCAGCTCTGGCCCGGTGACTAGTTCTTCAGAGACCCAGTACTTC. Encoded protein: CASSSGPVTSSSETQYF.

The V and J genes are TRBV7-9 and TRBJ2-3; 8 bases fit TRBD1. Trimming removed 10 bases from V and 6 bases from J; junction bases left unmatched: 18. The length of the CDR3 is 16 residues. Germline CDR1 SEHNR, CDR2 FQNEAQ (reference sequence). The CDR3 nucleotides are TGTGCCATCCCACCACCTGGAACAGGGGGTCGGGATACGCAGTATTTT. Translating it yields CAIPPPGTGGRDTQYF.

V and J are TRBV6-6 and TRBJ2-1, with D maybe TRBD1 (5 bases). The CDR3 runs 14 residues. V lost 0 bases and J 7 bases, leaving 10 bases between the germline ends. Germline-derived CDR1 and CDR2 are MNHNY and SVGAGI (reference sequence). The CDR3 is CASSYSGQTNEQFF. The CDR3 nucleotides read TGTGCCAGCAGTTACTCCGGACAAACAAATGAGCAGTTCTTC.

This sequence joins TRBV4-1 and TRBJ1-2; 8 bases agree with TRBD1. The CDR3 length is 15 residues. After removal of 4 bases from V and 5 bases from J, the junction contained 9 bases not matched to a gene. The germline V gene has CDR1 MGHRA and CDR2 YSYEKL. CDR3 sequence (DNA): TGCGCCAGCAGCCCTGGACAGGGACCTTCTTATGGCTACACCTTC. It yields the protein CASSPGQGPSYGYTF.

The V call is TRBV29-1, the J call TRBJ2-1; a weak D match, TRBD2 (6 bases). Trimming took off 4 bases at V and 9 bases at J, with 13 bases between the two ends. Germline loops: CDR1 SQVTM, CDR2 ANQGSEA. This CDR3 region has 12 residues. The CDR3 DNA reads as TGCAGCGTTGGCACGGGAGATGGTGAGCAGTTCTTC. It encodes CSVGTGDGEQFF.